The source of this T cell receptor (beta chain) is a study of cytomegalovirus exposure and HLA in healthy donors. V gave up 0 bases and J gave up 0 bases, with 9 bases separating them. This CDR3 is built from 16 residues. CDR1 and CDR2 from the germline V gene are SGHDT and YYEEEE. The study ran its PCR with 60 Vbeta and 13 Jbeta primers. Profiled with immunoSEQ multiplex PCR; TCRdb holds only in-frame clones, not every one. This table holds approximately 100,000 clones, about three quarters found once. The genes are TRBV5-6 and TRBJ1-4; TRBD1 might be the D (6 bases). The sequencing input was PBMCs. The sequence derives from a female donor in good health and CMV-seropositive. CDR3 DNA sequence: TGTGCCAGCAGCTTGGTTACAGGGACAACTAATGAAAAACTGTTTTTT. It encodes CASSLVTGTTNEKLFF.